This TCR beta chain derives from a study of shared clonotypes between healthy human individuals. Study overall: Contributing individuals were two females and a few males aged 18 to 49.

For this clone: The antigen remains unidentified.

It was roughly 200 ng DNA, 25,000 to 35,000 T cell genomes, that sorted-subset replicate PCRs used. Only in-frame clones appear in the TCRdb table, and some are missing; sequencing was by immunoSEQ multiplex PCR. The sample shows 650,000 to 750,000 clones, around 72% of them seen only once. Study results and caveats: Only blood was sampled; tissue repertoires likely differ. What limited the represented genetic and exposure-history diversity was the small number of donors.

The V gene lost 0 bases and the J gene lost 6 bases, with 9 bases spanning the gap. Per germline, CDR1 SGHAT and CDR2 FQNNGV. The CDR3 consists of 13 residues. The chain employs TRBV11-2 and TRBJ2-7; unclear D gene. The source of this sequence is a woman aged 25 to 39 in good health. Sequenced material: memory CD4+ T cells sorted from blood. The subset denotes: CD45RA-negative fraction. CDR3 DNA sequence: TGTGCCAGCAGCTTAGACGGATGGAGCGAGCAGTACTTC. It encodes CASSLDGWSEQYF. Using reference TRBV11-2 and TRBJ2-7 for the parts outside the CDR3, the full variable domain is EAGVAQSPRYKIIEKRQSVAFWCNPISGHATLYWYQQILGQGPKLLIQFQNNGVVDDSQLPKDRFSAERLKGVDSTLKIQPAKLEDSAVYLCASSLDGWSEQYFGPGTRLTVT.